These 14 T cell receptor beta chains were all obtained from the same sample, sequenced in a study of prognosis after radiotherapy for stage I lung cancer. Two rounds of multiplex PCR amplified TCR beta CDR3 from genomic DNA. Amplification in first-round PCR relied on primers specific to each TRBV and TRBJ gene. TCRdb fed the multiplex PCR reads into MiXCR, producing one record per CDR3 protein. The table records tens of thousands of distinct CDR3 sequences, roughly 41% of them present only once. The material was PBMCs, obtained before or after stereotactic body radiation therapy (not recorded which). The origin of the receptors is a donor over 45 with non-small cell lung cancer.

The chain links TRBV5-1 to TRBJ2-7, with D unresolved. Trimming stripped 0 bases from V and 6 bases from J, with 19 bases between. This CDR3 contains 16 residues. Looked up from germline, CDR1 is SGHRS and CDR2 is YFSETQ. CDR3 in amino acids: CASSLEQSVRAPEQYF. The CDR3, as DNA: TGCGCCAGCAGCTTGGAACAATCGGTCCGTGCTCCCGAGCAGTACTTC.

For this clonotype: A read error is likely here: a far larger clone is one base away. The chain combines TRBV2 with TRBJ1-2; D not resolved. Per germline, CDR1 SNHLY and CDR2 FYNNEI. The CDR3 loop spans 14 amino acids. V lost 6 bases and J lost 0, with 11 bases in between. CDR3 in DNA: TGTGCCAGCAGCACCGCCGGGGCTAACTATGGCTACACCTTC. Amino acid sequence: CASSTAGANYGYTF. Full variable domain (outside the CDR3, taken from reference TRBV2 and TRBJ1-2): EPEVTQTPSHQVTQMGQEVILRCVPISNHLYFYWYRQILGQKVEFLVSFYNNEISEKSEIFDDQFSVERPDGSNFTLKIRSTKLEDSAMYFCASSTAGANYGYTFGSGTRLTVV.

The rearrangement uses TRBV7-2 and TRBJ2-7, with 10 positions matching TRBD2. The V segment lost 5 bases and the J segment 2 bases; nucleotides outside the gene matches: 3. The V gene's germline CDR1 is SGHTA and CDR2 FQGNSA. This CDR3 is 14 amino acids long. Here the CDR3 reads CASSRLAGPYEQYF. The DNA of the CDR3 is TGTGCCAGCAGCCGACTAGCGGGTCCCTACGAGCAGTACTTC.

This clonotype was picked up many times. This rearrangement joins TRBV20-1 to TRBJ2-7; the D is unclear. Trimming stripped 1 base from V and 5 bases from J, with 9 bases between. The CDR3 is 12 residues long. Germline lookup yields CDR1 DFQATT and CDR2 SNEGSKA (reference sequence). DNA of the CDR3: TGCAGTGCTAGAGCCGAGGTGAACGAGCAGTACTTC. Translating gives CSARAEVNEQYF.

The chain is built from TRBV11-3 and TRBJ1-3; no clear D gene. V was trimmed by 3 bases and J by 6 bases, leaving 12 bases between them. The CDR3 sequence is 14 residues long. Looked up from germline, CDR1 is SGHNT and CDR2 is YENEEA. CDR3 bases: TGTGCCAGCAGCTTTACGAGGGTCGTAAACACCATATATTTT. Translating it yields CASSFTRVVNTIYF. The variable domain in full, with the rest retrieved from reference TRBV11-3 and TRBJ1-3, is EAGVVQSPRYKIIEKKQPVAFWCNPISGHNTLYWYLQNLGQGPELLIRYENEEAVDDSQLPKDRFSAERLKGVDSTLKIQPAELGDSAVYLCASSFTRVVNTIYFGEGSWLTVV.

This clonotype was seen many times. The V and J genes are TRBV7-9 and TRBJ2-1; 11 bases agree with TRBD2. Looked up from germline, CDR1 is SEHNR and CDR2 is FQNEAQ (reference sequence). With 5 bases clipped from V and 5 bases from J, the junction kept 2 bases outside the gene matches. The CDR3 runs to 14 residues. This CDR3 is CASSVGLADNEQFF. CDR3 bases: TGTGCCAGCAGCGTGGGACTAGCGGACAATGAGCAGTTCTTC.

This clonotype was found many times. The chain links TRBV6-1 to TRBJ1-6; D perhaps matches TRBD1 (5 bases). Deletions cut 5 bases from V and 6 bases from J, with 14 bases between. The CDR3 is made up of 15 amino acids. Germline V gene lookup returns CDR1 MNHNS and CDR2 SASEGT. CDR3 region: CASSTDKLFNSPLHF. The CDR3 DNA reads TGTGCCAGCAGTACGGACAAACTCTTTAATTCACCCCTCCACTTT.

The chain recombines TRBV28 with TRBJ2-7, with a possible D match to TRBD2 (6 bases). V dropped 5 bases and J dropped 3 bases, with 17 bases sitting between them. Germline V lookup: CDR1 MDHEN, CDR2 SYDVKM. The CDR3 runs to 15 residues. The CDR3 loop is CASSSSLGGDYEQYF. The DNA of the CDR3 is TGTGCCAGCAGTAGCTCCCTCGGGGGTGACTACGAGCAGTACTTC. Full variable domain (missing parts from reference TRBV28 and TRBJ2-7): DVKVTQSSRYLVKRTGEKVFLECVQDMDHENMFWYRQDPGLGLRLIYFSYDVKMKEKGDIPEGYSVSREKKERFSLILESASTNQTSMYLCASSSSLGGDYEQYFGPGTRLTVT.

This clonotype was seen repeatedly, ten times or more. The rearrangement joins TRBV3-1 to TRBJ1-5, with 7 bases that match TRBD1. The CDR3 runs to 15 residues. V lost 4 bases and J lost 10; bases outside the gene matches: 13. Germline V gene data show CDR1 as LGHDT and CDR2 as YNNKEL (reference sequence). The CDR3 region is CASSPGGQGISPQHF. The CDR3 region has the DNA TGTGCCAGCAGCCCAGGGGGGCAGGGGATCAGCCCCCAGCATTTT. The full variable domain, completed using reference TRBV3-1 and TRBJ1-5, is DTAVSQTPKYLVTQMGNDKSIKCEQNLGHDTMYWYKQDSKKFLKIMFSYNNKELIINETVPNRFSPKSPDKAHLNLHINSLELGDSAVYFCASSPGGQGISPQHFGDGTRLSIL.

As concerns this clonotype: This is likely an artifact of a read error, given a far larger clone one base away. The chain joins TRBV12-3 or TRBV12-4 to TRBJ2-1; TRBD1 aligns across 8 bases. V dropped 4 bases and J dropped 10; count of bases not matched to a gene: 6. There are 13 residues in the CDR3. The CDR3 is CASSSGGLVEQFF. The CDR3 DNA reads TGTGCCAGCAGTTCAGGGGGCCTGGTGGAGCAGTTCTTC.

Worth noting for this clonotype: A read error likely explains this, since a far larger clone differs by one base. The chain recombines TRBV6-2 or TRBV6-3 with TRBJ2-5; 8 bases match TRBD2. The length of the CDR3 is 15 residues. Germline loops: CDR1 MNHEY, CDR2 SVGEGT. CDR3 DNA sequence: TGTACCAGCAGTGACGCCGGTCTAGCGGGAGAGACCCAGTACTTC. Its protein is CTSSDAGLAGETQYF.

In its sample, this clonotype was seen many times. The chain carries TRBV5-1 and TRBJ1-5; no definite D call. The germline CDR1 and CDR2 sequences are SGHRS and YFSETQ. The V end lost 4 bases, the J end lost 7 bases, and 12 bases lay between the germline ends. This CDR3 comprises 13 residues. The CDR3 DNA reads TGCGCCAGCAGCCAGTTTGCAGGCCAGCCCCAGCATTTT. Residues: CASSQFAGQPQHF.

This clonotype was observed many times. The CDR3, as DNA: TGTGCCAGTAGTCAACAGGGTGAAAGCAATCAGCCCCAGCATTTT. This codes for CASSQQGESNQPQHF. V is TRBV19 and J is TRBJ1-5; possible D gene TRBD1, 6 bases. Germline assignment: CDR1 LNHDA and CDR2 SQIVND (reference sequence). V lost 5 bases, J lost 1 base, and 12 bases lay in between. This CDR3 region has 15 residues.

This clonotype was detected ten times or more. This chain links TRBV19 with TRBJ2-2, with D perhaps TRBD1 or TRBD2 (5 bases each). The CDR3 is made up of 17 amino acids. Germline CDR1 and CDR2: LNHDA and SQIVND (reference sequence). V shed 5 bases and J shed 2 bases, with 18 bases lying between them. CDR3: CASSPSSGTLNTGELFF. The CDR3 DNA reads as TGTGCCAGTAGTCCCTCCTCCGGGACGCTAAACACCGGGGAGCTGTTTTTT.